The rows below give T cell receptor beta chains drawn from one sample of a study of cytomegalovirus exposure and HLA in healthy donors. The method was immunoSEQ multiplex PCR; TCRdb's version includes in-frame clones alone and lacks a portion of them. Of about 120,000 clones listed, roughly three quarters are singletons. The sample consisted of PBMCs. The receptors derive from a woman in her late teens or twenties in good health and CMV-seronegative. Both conserved end residues are part of each CDR3. A D gene is named only where the DNA matches it firmly. The size field is filled for only some rows; it gives once, few, many or a size class.

>NA|TRBD1|TRBV4-1|TRBJ2-7
CASSQAPDRGDEQYF
TGCGCCAGCAGCCAAGCACCGGACAGGGGTGACGAGCAGTACTTC
>NA|NA|TRBV6-6|TRBJ1-5
CASSYGGQYNQPQHF
TGTGCCAGCAGTTACGGCGGCCAGTACAATCAGCCCCAGCATTTT
>NA|TRBD1|TRBV6-5|TRBJ1-2
CASRGTADSNYGYTF
TGTGCCAGCAGAGGGACAGCGGACTCTAACTATGGCTACACCTTC
>NA|TRBD1|TRBV30|TRBJ1-1
CAFGPDRGTEAFF
TGTGCCTTCGGGCCGGACAGGGGTACTGAAGCTTTCTTT
>few|NA|TRBV12-5|TRBJ2-5
CASAPDQGIQETQYF
TGTGCTAGTGCGCCCGATCAGGGGATCCAAGAGACCCAGTACTTC
>few|TRBD1|TRBV6-4|TRBJ2-2
CASSDRGHTGELFF
TGTGCCAGCAGTGACAGGGGGCACACCGGGGAGCTGTTTTTT
>NA|TRBD1|TRBV6-5|TRBJ1-1
CASRYRQGTEAFF
TGTGCCAGCAGATACAGACAGGGGACTGAAGCTTTCTTT
>few|NA|TRBV6-1|TRBJ1-1
CASSEFLQGGLNTEAFF
TGTGCCAGCAGTGAGTTCTTGCAAGGGGGACTGAACACTGAAGCTTTCTTT
>NA|NA|TRBV2|TRBJ2-1
CASRVQGNEQFF
TGTGCCAGCAGGGTCCAGGGTAATGAGCAGTTCTTC
>NA|NA|TRBV7-9|TRBJ1-1
CASSSDRSQDFSTEAFF
TGTGCCAGCAGCTCAGACAGGAGCCAAGATTTCAGCACTGAAGCTTTCTTT
>few|NA|TRBV30|TRBJ2-6
CAWSVGGAGANVLTF
TGTGCCTGGAGTGTAGGGGGAGCTGGGGCCAACGTCCTGACTTTC
>NA|NA|TRBV19|TRBJ1-1
CASSPDTFNTEAFF
TGTGCCAGTAGTCCTGACACTTTTAACACTGAAGCTTTCTTT
>NA|TRBD2|TRBV27|TRBJ2-5
CASSPGGGETQYF
TGTGCCAGCAGTCCGGGGGGTGGGGAGACCCAGTACTTC
>NA|NA|TRBV5-1|TRBJ1-5
CASSLMGGDNQPQHF
TGCGCCAGCAGCTTGATGGGGGGAGACAATCAGCCCCAGCATTTT
>NA|TRBD2|TRBV7-9|TRBJ2-2
CASSLLVTSGLTGELFF
TGTGCCAGCAGCTTATTAGTAACTAGCGGGCTCACCGGGGAGCTGTTTTTT
>once|NA|TRBV27|TRBJ1-6
CASSLGPAGSPLHF
TGTGCCAGCAGTTTGGGCCCGGCGGGATCACCCCTCCACTTT
>NA|NA|TRBV4-1|TRBJ1-4
CASSQGSGVWEKLFF
TGCGCCAGCAGCCAAGGTTCAGGTGTCTGGGAAAAACTGTTTTTT
>once|NA|TRBV7-8|TRBJ1-5
CASSPEVSNQPQHF
TGTGCCAGCAGCCCGGAGGTCAGCAATCAGCCCCAGCATTTT
>NA|TRBD1|TRBV19|TRBJ1-1
CASSGQLNTEAFF
TGTGCCAGTTCGGGACAGTTGAACACTGAAGCTTTCTTT
>NA|NA|TRBV7-9|TRBJ1-1
CASSLVSRLGGSHTEAFF
TGTGCCAGCAGCTTAGTTTCCCGCCTTGGCGGCAGCCACACTGAAGCTTTCTTT
>NA|TRBD1|TRBV28|TRBJ1-5
CASSLLFGTGMRQPQHF
TGTGCCAGCAGTTTACTTTTTGGGACAGGGATGAGACAGCCCCAGCATTTT
>NA|TRBD1|TRBV7-8|TRBJ1-6
CASSLRQGILRANSPLHF
TGTGCCAGCAGCCTCCGACAGGGAATCCTCCGGGCTAATTCACCCCTCCACTTT
>NA|NA|TRBV27|TRBJ2-1
CASSFLRGSLNEQFF
TGTGCCAGCAGCTTCTTGCGGGGATCTCTGAATGAGCAGTTCTTC
>NA|NA|TRBV19|TRBJ1-3
CASSPRGRPDSGNTIYF
TGTGCCAGTAGTCCCCGGGGAAGGCCTGACTCTGGAAACACCATATATTTT
>NA|NA|TRBV9|TRBJ1-3
CASSVKVQGTGNTIYF
TGTGCCAGCAGCGTAAAGGTGCAGGGGACTGGAAACACCATATATTTT
>NA|NA|TRBV19|TRBJ1-5
CVTDEPLQAQHF
TGTGTCACCGATGAGCCACTCCAGGCCCAGCATTTT
>NA|NA|TRBV2|TRBJ1-2
CASSEPVYSGYTF
TGTGCCAGCAGTGAACCGGTCTATAGTGGCTACACCTTC
>once|NA|TRBV5-6|TRBJ1-1
CASSLLGANTEAFF
TGTGCCAGCAGCTTGCTGGGGGCGAACACTGAAGCTTTCTTT
>once|TRBD2|TRBV7-6|TRBJ2-3
CASSLGSGGPTDTQYF
TGTGCCAGCAGCTTAGGTAGCGGGGGCCCGACAGATACGCAGTATTTT
>NA|NA|TRBV19|TRBJ1-1
CASSILGNTEAFF
TGTGCCAGTAGTATTTTGGGCAACACTGAAGCTTTCTTT
>NA|TRBD1|TRBV6-1|TRBJ1-1
CATRRQGAGDTEAFF
TGTGCCACCAGAAGACAGGGGGCAGGGGACACTGAAGCTTTCTTT
>NA|NA|TRBV19|TRBJ1-1
CASIPSRGGWNTEAFF
TGTGCCAGTATCCCGAGTAGGGGGGGGTGGAACACTGAAGCTTTCTTT
>NA|NA|TRBV27|TRBJ1-2
CASSLSGQYYGYTF
TGTGCCAGCAGTTTATCGGGGCAGTACTATGGCTACACCTTC
>few|NA|TRBV7-6|TRBJ1-5
CASSLVGRGGGYSNQPQHF
TGTGCCAGCAGCTTAGTAGGGAGAGGGGGGGGATATAGCAATCAGCCCCAGCATTTT
>NA|TRBD1|TRBV7-9|TRBJ1-1
CASSLGQGNTEAFF
TGTGCCAGCAGCTTGGGACAGGGGAACACTGAAGCTTTCTTT
>NA|NA|TRBV6-5|TRBJ1-2
CASSPTQGPYGYTF
TGTGCCAGCAGTCCTACCCAGGGTCCCTATGGCTACACCTTC
>NA|NA|TRBV19|TRBJ2-3
CASSPPGGSTDTQYF
TGTGCCAGTAGTCCCCCCGGGGGAAGCACAGATACGCAGTATTTT
>NA|NA|TRBV6-5|TRBJ2-7
CASRVDSYEQYF
TGTGCCAGCAGGGTCGACAGTTACGAGCAGTACTTC
>NA|NA|TRBV2|TRBJ1-1
CASSEERYTEAFF
TGTGCCAGCTCTGAGGAACGCTACACTGAAGCTTTCTTT
>NA|TRBD1|TRBV30|TRBJ1-6
CAWSETGVSPLHF
TGTGCCTGGAGTGAGACAGGGGTTTCACCCCTCCACTTT
>NA|NA|TRBV5-1|TRBJ2-3
CASSLEGGGTDTQYF
TGCGCCAGCAGCTTGGAAGGGGGGGGCACAGATACGCAGTATTTT
>NA|NA|TRBV7-9|TRBJ1-5
CASSLTDSNQPQHF
TGTGCCAGCAGCTTAACAGATAGCAATCAGCCCCAGCATTTT
>NA|NA|TRBV9|TRBJ2-5
CASSAIGQIQETQYF
TGTGCCAGCAGCGCCATTGGACAGATACAAGAGACCCAGTACTTC
>NA|TRBD1|TRBV5-1|TRBJ1-2
CASSRDRAYGYTF
TGCGCCAGCAGCCGGGACAGGGCCTATGGCTACACCTTC